This passage covers 2 T cell receptor beta chains from one sample sequenced in a study of blood T cell repertoires in COVID-19 (dated by TCRdb to the early 2020s). Library construction relied on the immunoSEQ multiplex PCR assay. TCRdb limited this immuneACCESS table to in-frame rearrangements with V and J called. A share of clones is missing; checked studies link under half to unresolved V genes, and the rest is unexplained. The sample includes under 250,000 clones, with roughly 85% observed a single time. Approximately 4% of the sample lies in the top ten. The sequencing input was peripheral blood. These receptors came from an elderly woman with acute or convalescent COVID-19.

The V and J genes are TRBV18 and TRBJ1-5; tentatively, D is TRBD1 (5 bases). Trimming left V 1 base short and J 4 bases short, with 11 bases between. Germline loops: CDR1 KGHSH, CDR2 LQKENI. The CDR3 consists of 15 residues. The chain's CDR3 is CASSPQRQPNQPQHF. The CDR3 bases are TGTGCCAGCTCACCACAGAGACAGCCTAATCAGCCCCAGCATTTT.

The chain uses TRBV19 and TRBJ1-1; D unresolved. Germline loops: CDR1 LNHDA, CDR2 SQIVND (reference sequence). The germline V and J ends were trimmed by 7 bases and 1 base, with 10 bases remaining between them. The CDR3 consists of 13 residues. The CDR3 loop is CASKNTANTEAFF. CDR3 DNA sequence: TGTGCCAGTAAAAATACAGCGAACACTGAAGCTTTCTTT.